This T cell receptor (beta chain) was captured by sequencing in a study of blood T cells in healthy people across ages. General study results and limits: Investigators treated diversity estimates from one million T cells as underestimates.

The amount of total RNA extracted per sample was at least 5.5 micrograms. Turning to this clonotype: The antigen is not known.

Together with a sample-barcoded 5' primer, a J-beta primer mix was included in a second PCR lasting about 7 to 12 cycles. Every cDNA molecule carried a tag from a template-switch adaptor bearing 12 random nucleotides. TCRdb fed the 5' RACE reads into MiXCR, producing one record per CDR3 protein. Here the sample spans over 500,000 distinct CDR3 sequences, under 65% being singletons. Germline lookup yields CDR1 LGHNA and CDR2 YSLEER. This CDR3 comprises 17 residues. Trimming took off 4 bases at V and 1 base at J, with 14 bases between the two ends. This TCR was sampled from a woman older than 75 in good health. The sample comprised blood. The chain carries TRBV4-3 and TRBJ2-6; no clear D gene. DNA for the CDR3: TGCGCCAGCAGCCCGCGATTGGGTACTTCTGGGGCCAACGTCCTGACTTTC. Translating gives CASSPRLGTSGANVLTF.